Following are 16 T cell receptor beta chains from one sample sequenced in a study of cytomegalovirus exposure and HLA in healthy donors. PCR amplification relied on 60 Vbeta primers (plus 13 Jbeta primers). Clones were sequenced by immunoSEQ multiplex PCR, and TCRdb holds only the in-frame ones, with some missing. Of some 150,000 clones in the sample, less than 85% are singletons; the top ten hold about 1.5%. Sequencing was done on a sample of PBMCs. The source is a man aged 35 to 55 in good health and CMV-seronegative.

The genes are TRBV21-1 and TRBJ2-7; the table's D call, TRBD1, was not checked against the DNA. TRBV21-1 constitutes a pseudogene. There are 14 residues in the CDR3. CDR3 amino acids: CASSNSARGHEQYF. In nucleotides, the CDR3 is TGTGCCAGCAGCAACTCTGCCAGGGGGCACGAGCAGTACTTC.

This rearrangement joins TRBV4-1 to TRBJ1-5, with D perhaps matching TRBD1 (6 bases). Germline CDR1 MGHRA, CDR2 YSYEKL. The V gene lost 0 bases and the J gene lost 3 bases, with 12 bases spanning the gap. This CDR3 is built from 16 residues. The CDR3 sequence is CASSQELGQINQPQHF. CDR3 bases: TGCGCCAGCAGCCAAGAGCTCGGACAGATCAATCAGCCCCAGCATTTT.

The rearrangement uses TRBV11-1 and TRBJ2-5; a weak D match, TRBD1 (6 bases). V lost 1 base and J lost 1, with 22 bases in between. CDR3 length equals 19 residues. Germline V CDR1 and CDR2: SGHAT, FQDESV (reference sequence). CDR3 region: CASSLEGSRWTALQETQYF. The CDR3 nucleotides read TGTGCCAGCAGCTTAGAGGGAAGTAGGTGGACAGCCCTCCAAGAGACCCAGTACTTC.

This chain uses TRBV10-3 with TRBJ2-3; 9 positions match TRBD2. Germline loops: CDR1 ENHRY, CDR2 SYGVKD. V lost 3 bases, J lost 3 bases, and 7 bases stayed unmatched. The CDR3 length is 16 residues. The CDR3 DNA sequence: TGTGCCATCAGTGACAGAGCGGGGGGAGGTACAGATACGCAGTATTTT. Translating it yields CAISDRAGGGTDTQYF.

The gene calls are TRBV19 and TRBJ1-5, with D hard to call. The V gene's germline CDR1 is LNHDA and CDR2 SQIVND (reference sequence). This CDR3 has 14 residues. Trimming cost V 8 bases and J 3 bases, with 14 bases left between them. DNA of the CDR3: TGTGCCAGTGGTGGAGGATCGGACAATCAGCCCCAGCATTTT. This sequence encodes CASGGGSDNQPQHF.

The chain joins TRBV28 to TRBJ2-7, with 8 bases matching TRBD2. From germline, CDR1 is MDHEN and CDR2 SYDVKM. V gave up 10 bases and J gave up 6 bases; unmatched junction bases: 14. The CDR3 sequence is 14 residues long. The chain's CDR3 is CATKLSGVRIEQYF. In DNA, the CDR3 is TGTGCCACCAAACTTAGCGGGGTAAGGATCGAGCAGTACTTC.

The chain carries TRBV19 and TRBJ1-2, with D possibly TRBD1 on 5 matching bases. There are 12 residues in the CDR3. With 3 bases removed from V and 4 bases from J, the gap between germline ends came to 6 bases. Germline values: CDR1 LNHDA, CDR2 SQIVND (reference sequence). The CDR3 DNA follows: TGTGCCAGTAGTATTAGGGGCTATGGCTACACCTTC. It specifies CASSIRGYGYTF.

The chain links TRBV5-1 to TRBJ2-4, with 7 bases aligning to TRBD1. Trimming at V came to 0 bases and at J to 3 bases, leaving 3 bases not matched to a gene. The CDR3 covers 15 residues. The germline V gene has CDR1 SGHRS and CDR2 YFSETQ. The CDR3 reads CASSLGQGDKNIQYF. The CDR3 DNA reads TGCGCCAGCAGCTTGGGACAGGGAGACAAAAACATTCAGTACTTC.

The rearrangement uses TRBV7-8 and TRBJ1-1; a possible D gene is TRBD1 (6 bases). Germline assignment: CDR1 SGHVS and CDR2 FQNEAQ. The length of the CDR3 is 14 residues. Trimming pared 1 base from V and 4 bases from J, leaving 10 bases between. The CDR3 sequence: CASSLGGHLTEAFF. CDR3 bases: TGTGCCAGCAGCTTAGGGGGACACCTCACTGAAGCTTTCTTT.

The chain combines TRBV9 with TRBJ2-3; 10 bases agree with TRBD2. This CDR3 spans 16 amino acids. Germline V gene data show CDR1 as SGDLS and CDR2 as YYNGEE. The J segment lost 4 bases and the V segment lost 3 bases, leaving 8 bases of the junction unmatched. The CDR3 loop is CASSDQAGGPSDTQYF. As DNA, the CDR3 is TGTGCCAGCAGCGACCAAGCGGGGGGGCCATCAGATACGCAGTATTTT.

The rearrangement uses TRBV4-2 and TRBJ2-1, with 8 bases aligning to TRBD2. The junction had 11 bases not matched to a gene; V was cut back by 1 base and J by 9 bases. CDR1 and CDR2 from the germline V gene are LGHNA and YNFKEQ. The CDR3 spans 16 residues. CDR3 DNA: TGTGCCAGCAGCCAAGTGGGGGGACTAGGTAATTTTGAGCAGTTCTTC. Translating gives CASSQVGGLGNFEQFF.

The chain uses TRBV14 and TRBJ2-7; 9 bases match TRBD2. The V gene end was trimmed by 3 bases and the J gene end by 4 bases; junction bases not matched to a gene: 13. In germline, CDR1 is SGHDN, CDR2 FVKESK. The CDR3 is 17 amino acids. As DNA, the CDR3 is TGTGCCAGCAGCCAGCCCCCGGGGCGGGAGGGCCTGTACGAGCAGTACTTC. As protein: CASSQPPGREGLYEQYF.

The chain employs TRBV18 and TRBJ2-7; D gene unclear. CDR3 length equals 14 residues. Trimming removed 2 bases from V and 4 bases from J, with 12 bases in between. Germline CDR1 is KGHSH and CDR2 is LQKENI. CDR3 region: CASSPGPQVYEQYF. In DNA, the CDR3 is TGTGCCAGCTCACCAGGGCCCCAAGTTTACGAGCAGTACTTC.

The chain links TRBV19 to TRBJ2-7, with D perhaps matching TRBD1 (6 bases). The V and J ends lost 6 bases and 2 bases respectively, with 14 bases between them. This CDR3 is 14 amino acids long. The germline V gene encodes CDR1 LNHDA and CDR2 SQIVND (reference sequence). This chain's CDR3 is CASRSRQGPYEQYF. CDR3 DNA sequence: TGTGCCAGTAGAAGTAGGCAGGGGCCCTACGAGCAGTACTTC.

Note on this clone: The germline gene is not matched at one end of the junction; a read error may be the cause. The chain couples TRBV14 to TRBJ1-1; D ambiguous. Germline CDR1 SGHDN, CDR2 FVKESK. This CDR3 region has 12 residues. In DNA, the CDR3 is TGTGCCAGCAGCCAAGTCCCGACTGCAGCTTTCTTT. Protein sequence: CASSQVPTAAFF.

The V call is TRBV19, the J call TRBJ2-7, with a weak D call TRBD1 (5 bases). V shed 3 bases and J shed 10 bases, with 16 bases lying between them. CDR1 and CDR2 (germline): LNHDA, SQIVND (reference sequence). The CDR3 length is 13 residues. CDR3 DNA: TGTGCCAGTAGTATGGGCTCCGACAGCCTTCAGTACTTC. Translated, it gives CASSMGSDSLQYF.